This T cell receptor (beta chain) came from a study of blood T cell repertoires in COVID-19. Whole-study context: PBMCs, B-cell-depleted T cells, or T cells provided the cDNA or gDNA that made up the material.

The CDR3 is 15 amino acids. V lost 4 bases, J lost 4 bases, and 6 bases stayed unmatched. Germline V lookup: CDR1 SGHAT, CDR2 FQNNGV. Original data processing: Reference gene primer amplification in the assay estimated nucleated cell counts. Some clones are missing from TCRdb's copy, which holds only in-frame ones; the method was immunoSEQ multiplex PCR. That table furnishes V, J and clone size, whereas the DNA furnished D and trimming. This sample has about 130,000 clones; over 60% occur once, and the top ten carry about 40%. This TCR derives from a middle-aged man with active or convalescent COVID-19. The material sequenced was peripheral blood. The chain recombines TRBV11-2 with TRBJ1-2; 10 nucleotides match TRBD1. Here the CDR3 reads CASSSTGTGAYGYTF. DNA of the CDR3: TGTGCCAGCAGCTCTACCGGGACAGGGGCCTATGGCTACACCTTC.